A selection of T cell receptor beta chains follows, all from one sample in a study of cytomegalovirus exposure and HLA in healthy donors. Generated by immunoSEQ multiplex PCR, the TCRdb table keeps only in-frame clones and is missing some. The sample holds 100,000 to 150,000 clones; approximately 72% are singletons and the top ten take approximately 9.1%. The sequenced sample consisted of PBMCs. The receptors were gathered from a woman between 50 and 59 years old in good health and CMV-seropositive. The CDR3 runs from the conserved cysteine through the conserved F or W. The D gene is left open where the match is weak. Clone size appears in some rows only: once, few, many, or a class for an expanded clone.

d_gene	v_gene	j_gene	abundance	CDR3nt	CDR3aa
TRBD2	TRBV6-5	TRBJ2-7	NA	TGTGCCAGCAGCGCGACTAGCGCGACCTACGAGCAGTACTTC	CASSATSATYEQYF
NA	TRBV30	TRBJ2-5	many	TGTGCCTGGAGCCGGGGGACCGAAGAGACCCAGTACTTC	CAWSRGTEETQYF
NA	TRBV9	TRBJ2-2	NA	TGTGCCAGCAGCGTAGCCCCAGGTGTTACCGGGGAGCTGTTTTTT	CASSVAPGVTGELFF
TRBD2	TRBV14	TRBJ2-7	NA	TGTGCCAGCAGCCAAGGGGTCCTTCGCGGGGGCTCCTACGAGCAGTACTTC	CASSQGVLRGGSYEQYF
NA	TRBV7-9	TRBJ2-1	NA	TGTGCCAGCAGCACCCCTAGTTATGAGCAGTTCTTC	CASSTPSYEQFF
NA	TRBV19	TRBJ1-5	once	TGTGCCAGTAGTATACCGACAGTTAACAATCAGCCCCAGCATTTT	CASSIPTVNNQPQHF
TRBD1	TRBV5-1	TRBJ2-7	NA	TGCGCCAGCAGCACACAGGGGAACGAGCAGTACTTC	CASSTQGNEQYF
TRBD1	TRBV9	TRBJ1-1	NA	TGTGCCAGCAGCAAATCCCCATACCCAGGGGGCCCGACTTCGAACACTGAAGCTTTCTTT	CASSKSPYPGGPTSNTEAFF
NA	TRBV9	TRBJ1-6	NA	TGTGCCAGCAGCGTTGGTTCGAGCGTTAATTCACCCCTCCACTTT	CASSVGSSVNSPLHF
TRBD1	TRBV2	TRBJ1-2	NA	TGTGCCAGCAGTGAACCCCCCAGGGCAGGGGGTCGGGGCTACACCTTC	CASSEPPRAGGRGYTF
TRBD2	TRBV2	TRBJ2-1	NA	TGTGCCAGCTCTGTAGCGGGGGGCTCCTACAATGAGCAGTTCTTC	CASSVAGGSYNEQFF
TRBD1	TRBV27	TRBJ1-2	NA	TGTGCCAGCAGTTCGACAGGGGGGGAACCCCTCTATGGCTACACCTTC	CASSSTGGEPLYGYTF
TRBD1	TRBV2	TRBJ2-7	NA	TGTGCCAGCAGCCCGAATAGGGACAGCTACGAGCAGTACTTC	CASSPNRDSYEQYF
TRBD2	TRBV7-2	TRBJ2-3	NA	TGTGCCAGCAGCTTAGCGGGACTAGCGGGGAATTGGGCAGATACGCAGTATTTT	CASSLAGLAGNWADTQYF
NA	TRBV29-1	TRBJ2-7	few	TGCAGCGTTGGTGTTGAGGGCGGCTCCTACGAGCAGTACTTC	CSVGVEGGSYEQYF
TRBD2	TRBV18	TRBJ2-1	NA	TGTGCCAGCACCGACCAACTAGCGGGAGGGCCCTCGGGAAATGAGCAGTTCTTC	CASTDQLAGGPSGNEQFF
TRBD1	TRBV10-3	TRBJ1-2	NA	TGTGCCATCAGCCGGGACAGGGGGGATGGCTACACCTTC	CAISRDRGDGYTF
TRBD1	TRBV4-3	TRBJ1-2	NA	TGCGCCAGCAGCCAACCGGGACAGGGACTAAGCGGCTACACCTTC	CASSQPGQGLSGYTF
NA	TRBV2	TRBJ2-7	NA	TGTGCCAGCAGGTTGGCGGGCAGCTACTACGAGCAGTACTTC	CASRLAGSYYEQYF
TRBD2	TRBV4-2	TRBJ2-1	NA	TGTGCCAGCAGCCAAGCCGGGGGGGAGGTCCATGAGCAGTTCTTC	CASSQAGGEVHEQFF
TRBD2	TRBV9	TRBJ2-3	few	TGTGCCAGCAGTCTCCTAGCGGTTAGCACAGATACGCAGTATTTT	CASSLLAVSTDTQYF
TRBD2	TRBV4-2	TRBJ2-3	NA	TGTGCCAGCAGCCAAGATTTGCGGGGGGGCCAAGATACGCAGTATTTT	CASSQDLRGGQDTQYF
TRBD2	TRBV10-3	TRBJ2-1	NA	TGTGCCATCAGTGATCGCACAGCGGGATCCTACAATGAGCAGTTCTTC	CAISDRTAGSYNEQFF
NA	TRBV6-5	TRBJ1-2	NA	TGTGCCAGCAGTTATAGGGGCGGCTACACCTTC	CASSYRGGYTF
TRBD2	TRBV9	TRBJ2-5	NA	TGTGCCAGCAGCCCCGACCCGGGACTAGCGAAGACCCAGTACTTC	CASSPDPGLAKTQYF
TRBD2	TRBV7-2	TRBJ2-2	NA	TGTGCCAGCAGCTTAAATAGCGGGAGCTGGGCCGGGGAGCTGTTTTTT	CASSLNSGSWAGELFF
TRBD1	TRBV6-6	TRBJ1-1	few	TGTGCCAGCAGTGACCGACAGGGGCTTAACACTGAAGCTTTCTTT	CASSDRQGLNTEAFF
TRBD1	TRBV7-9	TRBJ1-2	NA	TGTGCCAGCAGCGCGGACCGGGACAGCTTTTTCTACACCTTC	CASSADRDSFFYTF
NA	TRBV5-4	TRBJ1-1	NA	TGTGCCAGCAGCACCGTCGACAGCCCGAACACTGAAGCTTTCTTT	CASSTVDSPNTEAFF
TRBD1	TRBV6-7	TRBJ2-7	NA	TGTGCCAGCAGTTACTCGAAAGGGAATCCCGGACAGGAAGCTTACGAGCAGTACTTC	CASSYSKGNPGQEAYEQYF
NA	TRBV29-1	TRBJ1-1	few	TGCAGCGTAAGAGTTAGCACTGAAGCTTTCTTT	CSVRVSTEAFF
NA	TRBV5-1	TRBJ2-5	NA	TGCGCCAGCAGCTTTAGGCCAAGCCAGGGGACCCAGTACTTC	CASSFRPSQGTQYF
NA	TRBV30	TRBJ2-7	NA	TGTGCCTGGAGCCAGACAGAACAAAGGTCTGGGGAGCAGTACTTC	CAWSQTEQRSGEQYF
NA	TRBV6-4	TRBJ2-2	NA	TGTGCCAGCAGTGCCCAAGGGGGCACCGGGGAGCTGTTTTTT	CASSAQGGTGELFF
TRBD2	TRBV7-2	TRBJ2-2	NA	TGTGCCAGCAGCGCCACTAGCGGGGCAATGACCGGGGAGCTGTTTTTT	CASSATSGAMTGELFF
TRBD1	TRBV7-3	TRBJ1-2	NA	TGTGCCAGCAGCCCAGGGACAGGGGACTATGGCTACACCTTC	CASSPGTGDYGYTF
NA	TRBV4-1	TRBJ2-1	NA	TGCGCCAGCAGCCAAGATTTAGGGGGGGCCAACTACAATGAGCAGTTCTTC	CASSQDLGGANYNEQFF
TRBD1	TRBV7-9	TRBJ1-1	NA	TGTGCCAGCAGTCACAAGGGGACAGCTCTCTGGGACACTGAAGCTTTCTTT	CASSHKGTALWDTEAFF
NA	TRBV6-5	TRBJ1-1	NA	TGTGCCAGCAGTTACTCGTTGGGGACTGAAACTTTCTTT	CASSYSLGTETFF